The entry below describes one TCR beta chain. Amplification targeted TCR beta CDR3 regions from RNA transcripts. TCR CDR3 underwent first-round RT-PCR with the HTBI primer set. TCRdb independently ran MiXCR on the multiplex PCR reads; one entry per CDR3 protein. This table holds fewer than 900,000 distinct CDR3 sequences, about 17% found once. The germline V and J ends were trimmed by 10 bases and 3 bases, with 12 bases remaining between them. The germline CDR1 and CDR2 sequences are MDHEN and SYDVKM. The CDR3 runs to 12 residues. These data belong to a study of T cells in Graves' hyperthyroidism and ophthalmopathy.

This sequence joins TRBV28 and TRBJ1-2; no reliable D call. The sample consisted of blood. The clonotype comes from a man between 18 and 35 years old with Graves' hyperthyroidism. As DNA, the CDR3 is TGTGCCATCCGGGGAAGGGACTATGGCTACACCTTC. It translates to CAIRGRDYGYTF.